The 13 T cell receptor beta chains in this list originate from one sample, sequenced in a study of blood T cells in healthy people across ages (dated by TCRdb to between 2014 and 2016). Preparation of the library involved 5' RACE. Sequencer: Illumina HiSeq 2500. A second roughly 7 to 12 cycle PCR used a sample-barcoded 5' primer and a J-beta primer mix. The public reads were run again by TCRdb, first through fastp at Q25 and then through MiXCR, and only productive beta chains were kept. Rows are unified per CDR3 protein, each entry keeping the most common DNA and genes. The sample yields 1.5 million to 2 million distinct CDR3 sequences; roughly 28% were counted once. Together, the top ten hold more than 6% of the sample. Sequencing was carried out using blood. The receptor source for this set is a young woman in good health.

This clonotype was observed a few times. The chain recombines TRBV15 with TRBJ2-1; TRBD1 aligns across 7 bases. The V gene's germline CDR1 is LNHNV and CDR2 YYDKDF (reference sequence). Trimming removed 5 bases from V and 13 bases from J; junction bases left unmatched: 8. This CDR3 comprises 12 residues. The CDR3, as DNA: TGTGCCACCAGCGGACAGGTGGGGCATCAGTTCTTC. Protein product: CATSGQVGHQFF.

This chain joins TRBV30 and TRBJ1-1; D remains unclear. Per the germline V gene, CDR1 is GTSNPN and CDR2 is SVGIG (reference sequence). There are 14 residues in the CDR3. V gave up 0 bases and J gave up 2 bases, with 10 bases separating them. CDR3 bases: TGTGCCTGGAGTGTGCGGCAGCTAAACACTGAAGCTTTCTTT. It encodes CAWSVRQLNTEAFF.

This clonotype was counted a single time. The junction and the germline gene differ at one end; a read error may be behind it. V and J are TRBV7-6 and TRBJ1-4; TRBD1 aligns across 8 bases. In germline, CDR1 is SGHVS, CDR2 FNYEAQ. The CDR3 totals 15 residues. The CDR3 nucleotides are TGTACCAGCACCCCATCCAGGGGGCCCAGGGAAAAACTGTTTTTT. It translates to CTSTPSRGPREKLFF.

J is TRBJ1-2 and V is TRBV9, with D possibly TRBD1 on 5 matching bases. Germline CDR1 is SGDLS and CDR2 is YYNGEE. V shed 2 bases and J shed 6 bases, with 20 bases lying between them. The CDR3 has 16 residues. The CDR3 nucleotides are TGTGCCAGCAGCGTCGCCGGGTTCCGGGGGAAAGATGGCTACACCTTC. It is translated as CASSVAGFRGKDGYTF.

Details on this clonotype: A much larger clone lies a single base off, so this may be a read error. The CDR3 region has the DNA TGTGCCAGCAGTACGAGGCTCAATCAGCCCCAGCATTTT. Translation gives CASSTRLNQPQHF. This chain connects TRBV2 to TRBJ1-5; D is unresolved. The CDR3 extends over 13 amino acids. Germline V gene lookup returns CDR1 SNHLY and CDR2 FYNNEI. V was shortened by 5 bases and J by 3 bases, with 8 bases between the two germline ends.

For this clonotype: One end of the junction fails to match germline, which may point to a read error. V usage is TRBV3-1 and J usage is TRBJ1-4; the D gene is possibly TRBD1 (5 bases). CDR3 length equals 16 residues. Germline V gene data show CDR1 as LGHDT and CDR2 as YNNKEL (reference sequence). The CDR3 DNA reads as TGTGCCAGCAGCTACGGCTCAGGGTTAACTAATGAAGAACTGTTTTTT. Translation gives CASSYGSGLTNEELFF.

The V gene is TRBV6-6, the J gene TRBJ2-4; 8 nucleotides align to TRBD1. The end of the DNA fits TRBJ2-7 better, so the J call may be wrong. The CDR3 runs to 14 residues. Germline CDR1 and CDR2: MNHNY and SVGAGI (reference sequence). In DNA form, the CDR3 reads TGTGCCAGCAATCCGGGACAGGCTTCACACGAGCAGTACTTC. This translates into CASNPGQASHEQYF.

This clonotype was seen a handful of times. The chain employs TRBV5-5 and TRBJ2-5, with D possibly being TRBD1 (6 bases). Germline V lookup: CDR1 SGHKS, CDR2 YYEKEE (reference sequence). Between the trimmed V and J ends, which lost 1 base and 11 bases, there was a span of 18 bases. The CDR3 length is 14 residues. CDR3 in DNA: TGTGCCAGCAGCTTGACGGCAGGGGTTAATGAGCAGTACTTC. Its translation is CASSLTAGVNEQYF.

The J gene is TRBJ2-1, the V gene TRBV18; 7 bases fit TRBD1. Germline lookup yields CDR1 KGHSH and CDR2 LQKENI. Trimming at V came to 2 bases and at J to 13 bases, leaving 11 bases not matched to a gene. CDR3 length: 14 amino acids. The CDR3 here is CASSPGTAEETQFF. DNA of the CDR3: TGTGCCAGCTCACCAGGGACAGCCGAAGAGACCCAGTTCTTC.

This clonotype was seen repeatedly, ten times or more. The chain combines TRBV12-3 or TRBV12-4 with TRBJ2-7; the D is unclear. Trimming took off 3 bases at V and 1 base at J, with 7 bases between the two ends. This CDR3 has 13 residues. CDR3 coding DNA: TGTGCCAGCAGTTTTTTAGGTTCCTACGAGCAGTACTTC. Protein sequence: CASSFLGSYEQYF.

A remark on this clonotype: A much larger clone sits a single nucleotide away, making a read error possible. The V and J genes are TRBV6-1 and TRBJ2-4; perhaps TRBD2 as D (5 bases). There are 12 residues in the CDR3. The germline V gene has CDR1 MNHNS and CDR2 SASEGT. CDR3 amino acids: CASSESSNSQYF. CDR3 sequence (DNA): TGTGCCAGCAGTGAGTCTAGCAACAGTCAGTACTTC.

This clonotype has a handful of counts. The V gene is TRBV12-3 or TRBV12-4, the J gene TRBJ1-2; 7 bases align to TRBD1. The V gene end was trimmed by 1 base and the J gene end by 13 bases; junction bases not matched to a gene: 9. The CDR3 sequence is 13 residues long. The CDR3 sequence: CASSLVRQGPSTF. Here the CDR3 DNA reads TGTGCCAGCAGTTTAGTCAGACAGGGACCTTCCACCTTC.

This clonotype was recorded a few times. This chain connects TRBV2 to TRBJ2-5; perhaps TRBD1 as D (6 bases). This CDR3 is built from 18 residues. The V and J ends lost 3 bases and 1 base respectively, with 21 bases between them. CDR1 and CDR2 (germline): SNHLY, FYNNEI. CDR3 protein: CASSESSGTWLFQETQYF. CDR3 DNA: TGTGCCAGCAGTGAGTCCTCCGGGACATGGCTTTTCCAAGAGACCCAGTACTTC.